Reported below is one T cell receptor beta chain. In the original processing: The assay estimated nucleated cells by amplifying reference gene primers. Here immunoSEQ multiplex PCR was the method, and the copy in TCRdb shows in-frame clones only, minus some. Clone size and V and J calls were adopted from that table, with D and trimming inferred from the DNA. This sample has about 480,000 clones, with 70% to 90% found just once. These data come from a study of blood T cell repertoires in COVID-19. Study-level background: Samples representing acute and convalescent COVID-19 were sourced from the United States, Italy and Spain.

Across over 20 US areas, participants ranged in age from about 18 to 100 years. Participants had their cohort set by participant-reported clinical history. The CDR3 loop spans 13 amino acids. Germline V gene sequence: CDR1 MNHEY, CDR2 SMNVEV (reference sequence). V was trimmed by 6 bases and J by 0 bases, leaving 9 bases between them. The sequence derives from a woman between 18 and 29 years old with acute COVID-19. The gene calls are TRBV27 and TRBJ2-7; the D is unclear. The specimen was PBMCs or T cells enriched from blood (not recorded which). CDR3 sequence (DNA): TGTGCCAGCAGCGTCCGGTACTCCTACGAGCAGTACTTC. It is translated as CASSVRYSYEQYF.